This is a list of T cell receptor beta chains from one sample in a study of shared clonotypes between healthy human individuals. Clones were sequenced by immunoSEQ multiplex PCR, and TCRdb holds only the in-frame ones, with some missing. The profile shows around 350,000 clones, 70% to 75% of them singletons. The sequencing input was memory CD4+ T cells sorted from blood. These receptors were taken from a man aged 30 to 39 in good health. Both conserved end residues are part of each CDR3. A D gene is named only where the DNA matches it firmly. The size of a clone is reported for some rows only, either as once, few or many, or as a class for expanded clones.

j_call | clone_size | d_call | v_call | cdr3_nt | cdr3_aa
TRBJ2-1 | NA | TRBD2 | TRBV27 | TGTGCCAGCAGGCCCTTAGCGGGAGACTACAATGAGCAGTTCTTC | CASRPLAGDYNEQFF
TRBJ2-7 | NA | NA | TRBV6-1 | TGTGCCAGCAGTGAAGTGGACGGGAGCCACTACGAGCAGTACTTC | CASSEVDGSHYEQYF
TRBJ2-7 | NA | NA | TRBV9 | TGTGCCAGCAGCGTAGTGGCGGGTGGATCCTACGAGCAGTACTTC | CASSVVAGGSYEQYF
TRBJ2-1 | many | NA | TRBV18 | TGTGCCAGCTCACCGAACAGGGCTAGCTCCTACAATGAGCAGTTCTTC | CASSPNRASSYNEQFF
TRBJ2-3 | NA | NA | TRBV4-1 | TGCGCCAGCAGCCGCCAGGCCTTGAGCACAGATACGCAGTATTTT | CASSRQALSTDTQYF
TRBJ1-2 | NA | NA | TRBV5-4 | TGTGCCAGCAGCCCCCGACAGACCTATGGCTACACCTTC | CASSPRQTYGYTF
TRBJ2-7 | NA | NA | TRBV2 | TGTGCCAGCAGTGGTGACACATCCTACGAGCAGTACTTC | CASSGDTSYEQYF
TRBJ2-5 | NA | NA | TRBV2 | TGTGCCAGCAGCCGCGCCAGCATCCAAGAGACCCAGTACTTC | CASSRASIQETQYF
TRBJ2-1 | NA | NA | TRBV28 | TGTGCCAGCATCAGCCGACAGGAGTTTCAGTTCTTC | CASISRQEFQFF
TRBJ1-5 | NA | TRBD1 | TRBV28 | TGTGCCAGCAGGGAAACAGGGGTAAGTCAGCCCCAGCATTTT | CASRETGVSQPQHF
TRBJ1-1 | NA | NA | TRBV28 | TGTGCCAGCAGTCCTATGGGAAACACTGAAGCTTTCTTT | CASSPMGNTEAFF
TRBJ1-5 | NA | NA | TRBV5-6 | TGTGCCAGCAGCTTGAACAGAGGGGACCGTATCAAGCCCCAGCATTTT | CASSLNRGDRIKPQHF
TRBJ2-6 | NA | NA | TRBV7-9 | TGTGCCAGCAGCTTACTCCTGGCTGCTATCTCTGGGGCCAACGTCCTGACTTTC | CASSLLLAAISGANVLTF
TRBJ1-2 | NA | TRBD1 | TRBV5-1 | TGCGCCAGCAGCTGGAGGGGACAGGGTGGTGGCTACACCTTC | CASSWRGQGGGYTF
TRBJ2-6 | NA | TRBD1 | TRBV6-1 | TGTGCCAGCAGTGAAACAGGGGGCGCTGGGGCCAACGTCCTGACTTTC | CASSETGGAGANVLTF
TRBJ1-5 | many | NA | TRBV2 | TGTGCCAGCGGAATAAATCAGCCCCAGCATTTT | CASGINQPQHF
TRBJ1-5 | NA | NA | TRBV2 | TGTGCCAGCAGGGGGGACTATAGCAATCAGCCCCAGCATTTT | CASRGDYSNQPQHF
TRBJ2-1 | NA | NA | TRBV15 | TGTGCCACCAGCAGAGATCTAGGGGGTGTGGGGTTCTTC | CATSRDLGGVGFF
TRBJ1-1 | NA | TRBD1 | TRBV7-9 | TGTGCCAGCAGTGCCCCGGACAGGGTTAGGACTGAAGCTTTCTTT | CASSAPDRVRTEAFF
TRBJ2-1 | few | NA | TRBV5-1 | TGCGCCAGCAGCTTTTCTACAACGAAATTCAATGAGCAGTTCTTC | CASSFSTTKFNEQFF
TRBJ2-2 | NA | NA | TRBV2 | TGTGCCAGCAGACGGACTCTCAACACCGGGGAGCTGTTTTTT | CASRRTLNTGELFF
TRBJ2-7 | NA | TRBD1 | TRBV5-4 | TGTGCCAGCAGCATGGGACAGGGAAGGACATACGAGCAGTACTTC | CASSMGQGRTYEQYF
TRBJ2-2 | NA | TRBD1 | TRBV2 | TGTGCCAGCAGTGAAAACAGGGGGGAGAGCGGGGAGCTGTTTTTT | CASSENRGESGELFF
TRBJ2-1 | few | TRBD2 | TRBV5-4 | TGTGCCAGCAGCTCGGGGGGGGGAGCCGTAGGCAATGAGCAGTTCTTC | CASSSGGGAVGNEQFF
TRBJ2-1 | NA | NA | TRBV10-3 | TGTGCCATCAGTGGAGAAATGGGCTACAATGAGCAGTTCTTC | CAISGEMGYNEQFF
TRBJ1-1 | NA | NA | TRBV5-1 | TGCGCCAGCAGTAGAGAGGGGGGGAACACTGAAGCTTTCTTT | CASSREGGNTEAFF
TRBJ1-1 | NA | NA | TRBV7-2 | TGTGCCAGCAGCTTAGGTCCCAAGGGTAAGACTGAAGCTTTCTTT | CASSLGPKGKTEAFF
TRBJ2-5 | few | NA | TRBV25-1 | TGTGCCAGCAGTGAACTGGGAGGAGCTACCCAAGAGACCCAGTACTTC | CASSELGGATQETQYF
TRBJ1-1 | NA | NA | TRBV9 | TGTGCCAGCAGCGTAGGACCCCAGTCTGAAGCTTTCTTT | CASSVGPQSEAFF
TRBJ2-3 | NA | NA | TRBV7-2 | TGTGCCAGCAGCTTAGGGGTCAAGCCTAATACGCAGTATTTT | CASSLGVKPNTQYF
TRBJ2-7 | NA | TRBD1 | TRBV5-5 | TGTGCCAGCAGCTCTACACAGGGGTCGGTAAACGAGCAGTACTTC | CASSSTQGSVNEQYF
TRBJ2-2 | NA | NA | TRBV11-3 | TGTGCCAGCAGCTTAGATCTGGCGACCGGGGAGCTGTTTTTT | CASSLDLATGELFF
TRBJ1-2 | NA | NA | TRBV5-6 | TGTGCCAGCAGCTCGACCCCGACGGCCAGAGGGGGCTACACCTTC | CASSSTPTARGGYTF
TRBJ1-5 | NA | NA | TRBV19 | TGTGCCAGTAGGGAGCGAGTTAGCAATCAGCCCCAGCATTTT | CASRERVSNQPQHF
TRBJ2-3 | NA | TRBD2 | TRBV11-3 | TGTGCCAGCAGCCCGTCTCTCCTGGGACTAGGCACAGATACGCAGTATTTT | CASSPSLLGLGTDTQYF
TRBJ2-1 | once | NA | TRBV6-1 | TGTGCCAGCAGTGAGATTGGGGTAGGTCCAAATGAGCAGTTCTTC | CASSEIGVGPNEQFF
TRBJ2-7 | many | TRBD2 | TRBV10-3 | TGTGCCATCAGTGGGCACTACCGTGGCGGGAGCTCCTACGAGCAGTACTTC | CAISGHYRGGSSYEQYF
TRBJ2-7 | NA | NA | TRBV27 | TGTGCCAGCAGTTTATTTGTAAGGAGCGAGCAGTACTTC | CASSLFVRSEQYF
TRBJ2-3 | NA | NA | TRBV7-2 | TGTGCCAGCAGCTTAGTGCGGGTGGGACCCCAACTCACAGATACGCAGTATTTT | CASSLVRVGPQLTDTQYF
TRBJ2-7 | NA | TRBD2 | TRBV28 | TGTGCCAGCAGTTTACGCCCCCGTAGCGGGAGTACCTACGAGCAGTACTTC | CASSLRPRSGSTYEQYF
TRBJ2-7 | NA | TRBD2 | TRBV5-1 | TGCGCCAGCAGTGGGACTAGCGGGAGTCCCGAGCAGTACTTC | CASSGTSGSPEQYF
TRBJ1-1 | few | NA | TRBV25-1 | TGTGCCAGCAGTGAATATGCAGCTCGCCCGGCTTTCTTT | CASSEYAARPAFF
TRBJ2-3 | NA | NA | TRBV2 | TGTGCCAGCAGGTGGGCCGGGGCCACAGATACGCAGTATTTT | CASRWAGATDTQYF
TRBJ1-6 | NA | NA | TRBV2 | TGTGCCAGCACCGGAGATAATTCACCCCTCCACTTT | CASTGDNSPLHF
TRBJ1-5 | once | NA | TRBV28 | TGTGCCAGCAGTCCGAGTAGGTTTTTGGGTCAGCCCCAGCATTTT | CASSPSRFLGQPQHF
TRBJ1-2 | NA | NA | TRBV6-5 | TGTGCCAGCGGGTCGGTTGGTGGCTACACCTTC | CASGSVGGYTF
TRBJ2-1 | NA | TRBD2 | TRBV14 | TGTGCCAGCAGCCAAGATCTAGCGGGTCCTAACCTAGTTTACAATGAGCAGTTCTTC | CASSQDLAGPNLVYNEQFF
TRBJ2-7 | NA | NA | TRBV11-3 | TGTGCCAGCAGCTTTTCGGGGGGCCTCGAGCAGTACTTC | CASSFSGGLEQYF
TRBJ2-7 | few | NA | TRBV28 | TGTGCCAGCAGAGTAGAGGAAACCTACGAGCAGTACTTC | CASRVEETYEQYF
TRBJ2-1 | NA | TRBD1 | TRBV4-2 | TGTGCCAGCAGCCAAGATCCCAATAGACAGGGCTCTGAGCAGTTCTTC | CASSQDPNRQGSEQFF
TRBJ2-2 | few | TRBD1 | TRBV6-1 | TGTGCCAGCAGGTGGACAGGGTTCGGGGAGCTGTTTTTT | CASRWTGFGELFF